This T cell receptor (beta chain) was obtained from a study of T cells in Graves' hyperthyroidism and ophthalmopathy. V shed 5 bases, J shed 5 bases, and the junction held 1 base outside the gene matches. Germline CDR1 MNHNS, CDR2 SASEGT. The CDR3 length is 12 residues. Ten or more counts support this clonotype. The CDR3 regions of TCR beta were amplified from RNA transcripts. The HTBI primer set drove a first-round RT-PCR of the TCR CDR3. TCRdb used MiXCR to reprocess the multiplex PCR reads, holding one entry per CDR3 protein. The repertoire holds over 300,000 distinct CDR3 sequences, roughly 13% seen once, with about 10% in the top ten.

The receptor was derived from a woman aged 55-70 years with Graves' hyperthyroidism. Sequencing was done on a sample of blood. The V and J genes are TRBV6-1 and TRBJ2-7; 9 nucleotides line up with TRBD2. The CDR3 region has the DNA TGTGCCAGCAGTCGGACTAGCGACGAGCAGTACTTC. Translation gives CASSRTSDEQYF.